This passage covers 11 T cell receptor beta chains from one sample sequenced in a study of cytotoxic CD8 clonotypes in ibrutinib-treated CLL. TCRdb's copy holds only in-frame clones and misses some; the assay was immunoSEQ multiplex PCR. The repertoire holds around 330,000 clones, with approximately 67% as singletons. The sequencing used PBMCs, collected after 36 months of ibrutinib treatment. These receptors came from a human donor with chronic lymphocytic leukemia.

The chain recombines TRBV29-1 with TRBJ2-1; TRBD1 might be the D (7 bases). The CDR3 loop spans 15 amino acids. Trimming pared 7 bases from V and 0 bases from J, leaving 16 bases between. Germline CDR1 is SQVTM and CDR2 is ANQGSEA. The CDR3 nucleotides are TGCAGCGGTAAAAGGAGGGACAGCTCCTACAATGAGCAGTTCTTC. Protein product: CSGKRRDSSYNEQFF.

V is TRBV25-1 and J is TRBJ2-3; 9 bases align to TRBD1. The germline gives CDR1 MGHDK, CDR2 SYGVNS. The CDR3 extends over 16 amino acids. Germline trimming cut 5 bases from V and 3 bases from J; bases unmatched to any gene: 9. The CDR3 loop is CASSLPGTGRTDTQYF. The CDR3 DNA reads TGTGCCAGCAGTCTTCCCGGGACAGGGAGAACAGATACGCAGTATTTT. The full variable domain, rest sourced from reference TRBV25-1 and TRBJ2-3, is EADIYQTPRYLVIGTGKKITLECSQTMGHDKMYWYQQDPGMELHLIHYSYGVNSTEKGDLSSESTVSRIRTEHFPLTLESARPSHTSQYLCASSLPGTGRTDTQYFGPGTRLTVL.

The chain uses TRBV18 and TRBJ2-1; 12 nucleotides align to TRBD2. CDR1 is KGHSH and CDR2 is LQKENI in the germline V gene. V was clipped by 4 bases and J by 9 bases; unmatched bases: 7. The length of the CDR3 is 15 residues. Here the CDR3 reads CASSLSGTSGSEQFF. The CDR3 region has the DNA TGTGCCAGCTCACTTTCCGGGACTAGCGGGTCTGAGCAGTTCTTC.

Comments on this clone: No conserved phenylalanine or tryptophan is present at the end of the CDR3, so a read error is the likely explanation. The DNA is omitted, as the CDR3 cannot be located on it reliably, and the CDR3 follows TCRdb's listing. This chain joins TRBV6-5 and TRBJ2-7; the table's D call, TRBD2, has no DNA check behind it. The length of the CDR3 is 10 amino acids, counting both ends. Germline V gene data show CDR1 as MNHEY and CDR2 as SVGAGI. CDR3: CASSEARVHL.

There are a few counts of this clone. The chain employs TRBV13 and TRBJ2-2, with 11 bases fitting TRBD1. CDR3 length: 17 amino acids. CDR1 is PRHDT and CDR2 is FYEKMQ in the germline V gene (reference sequence). Trimming took 4 bases from V and 5 from J; bases not matched to a gene: 9. CDR3 in DNA: TGTGCCAGCAGCTCCCGGGACAGGGGGGCGAGGACCGGGGAGCTGTTTTTT. It specifies CASSSRDRGARTGELFF. The variable domain in full, with the rest retrieved from reference TRBV13 and TRBJ2-2, is AAGVIQSPRHLIKEKRETATLKCYPIPRHDTVYWYQQGPGQDPQFLISFYEKMQSDKGSIPDRFSAQQFSDYHSELNMSSLELGDSALYFCASSSRDRGARTGELFFGEGSRLTVL.

The chain joins TRBV27 to TRBJ2-7; D not resolved. Germline loops: CDR1 MNHEY, CDR2 SMNVEV (reference sequence). Trimming cost V 6 bases and J 5 bases, with 35 bases left between them. This CDR3 has 20 amino acids. The CDR3 is CASSFSSRPNLLEKMDEQYF. The CDR3 bases are TGTGCCAGCAGCTTTTCGTCCCGACCCAACCTTTTAGAGAAGATGGACGAGCAGTACTTC.

This chain connects TRBV10-3 to TRBJ2-2; TRBD1 matches at 7 bases. V was clipped by 7 bases and J by 10 bases; unmatched bases: 21. Germline CDR1 is ENHRY and CDR2 is SYGVKD. CDR3 length: 17 residues. The CDR3, as DNA: TGTGCCATCAATGGGACAAGGAACAGGGGTAAGATGGAGGAGCTGTTTTTT. It specifies CAINGTRNRGKMEELFF.

The V and J genes are TRBV7-9 and TRBJ1-1; D remains unclear. CDR1 is SEHNR, CDR2 FQNEAQ, per germline (reference sequence). The CDR3 length is 16 residues. V was cut by 5 bases and J by 4 bases, with 20 bases left in between. CDR3 bases: TGTGCCAGCAGCCCGACCTCCACGGGGATGGGCACTGAAGCTTTCTTT. It codes for CASSPTSTGMGTEAFF.

The sample holds one count of this clone. This rearrangement joins TRBV5-6 to TRBJ2-2; D not resolved. CDR1 SGHDT and CDR2 YYEEEE come from the germline V gene. Trimming shortened V by 2 bases and J by 1 base, and 15 bases separated the two germline ends. CDR3 length equals 17 residues. The CDR3 DNA follows: TGTGCCAGCAGCTTTTCTGTGTCAAAACTGAACACCGGGGAGCTGTTTTTT. Translation: CASSFSVSKLNTGELFF. The full variable domain, rest sourced from reference TRBV5-6 and TRBJ2-2, is DAGVTQSPTHLIKTRGQQVTLRCSPKSGHDTVSWYQQALGQGPQFIFQYYEEEERQRGNFPDRFSGHQFPNYSSELNVNALLLGDSALYLCASSFSVSKLNTGELFFGEGSRLTVL.

V usage is TRBV5-1 and J usage is TRBJ2-7; D gene unclear. V shed 2 bases and J shed 3 bases, with 12 bases lying between them. CDR3 length: 14 residues. In germline, CDR1 is SGHRS, CDR2 YFSETQ. As DNA, the CDR3 is TGCGCCAGCAGCTTAGCGAAAACCAGCTACGAGCAGTACTTC. Protein product: CASSLAKTSYEQYF.

The chain joins TRBV4-1 to TRBJ2-1, with D possibly being TRBD1 (6 bases). This CDR3 region has 16 residues. Germline CDR1 is MGHRA and CDR2 is YSYEKL. The germline V and J ends were trimmed by 0 bases and 2 bases, with 11 bases remaining between them. The CDR3 protein is CASSQDRQGTYNEQFF. The CDR3, as DNA: TGCGCCAGCAGCCAAGATCGGCAGGGGACCTACAATGAGCAGTTCTTC.